These 25 T cell receptor beta chains were all obtained from the same sample, sequenced in a study of PD-1 blockade in classical Hodgkin lymphoma. This table comes from immunoSEQ multiplex PCR, and its TCRdb copy is limited to in-frame clones, with some not included. The sample includes 100,000 or so clones, 89% seen only once; the top ten take over 15%. Time point described: cycle 4 day 1 (C4D1), after less than 7 weeks of nivolumab. Patients all relapsed after autologous stem cell transplantation, and there was variation in brentuximab vedotin exposure. This sample comprised peripheral blood mononuclear cells (PBMCs), obtained before the fourth cycle of nivolumab. These receptors were collected from a human donor with classical Hodgkin lymphoma.

This chain links TRBV5-1 with TRBJ2-4; the D gene could be TRBD1 or TRBD2 (5 bases each). This CDR3 has 17 residues. Trimming took off 0 bases at V and 7 bases at J, with 20 bases between the two ends. Per the germline V gene, CDR1 is SGHRS and CDR2 is YFSETQ. DNA of the CDR3: TGCGCCAGCAGCTTGGGCCGAGGGGACCCAGAGGGGAACATTCAGTACTTC. This sequence encodes CASSLGRGDPEGNIQYF.

V usage is TRBV30 and J usage is TRBJ2-1, with 13 bases lining up with TRBD2. From germline, CDR1 is GTSNPN and CDR2 SVGIG (reference sequence). V gave up 4 bases and J gave up 7 bases; unmatched junction bases: 10. The CDR3 extends over 16 amino acids. CDR3 in amino acids: CAWNLLGLAGRNEQFF. DNA of the CDR3: TGTGCCTGGAACCTTCTGGGACTAGCGGGAAGGAATGAGCAGTTCTTC.

This chain connects TRBV5-5 to TRBJ1-1, with unresolved D. Germline CDR1 and CDR2: SGHKS and YYEKEE (reference sequence). The V end lost 2 bases, the J end lost 7 bases, and 9 bases lay between the germline ends. The CDR3 length is 12 residues. The CDR3: CASSFSGIEAFF. CDR3 nucleotides: TGTGCCAGCAGCTTTTCGGGAATTGAAGCTTTCTTT.

The chain uses TRBV9 and TRBJ2-2; 8 bases line up with TRBD2. Trimming removed 2 bases from V and 6 bases from J; junction bases left unmatched: 9. The germline V gene has CDR1 SGDLS and CDR2 YYNGEE. The CDR3 covers 16 residues. Here the CDR3 DNA reads TGTGCCAGCAGCGTCTCGGGCGGGGGGCCCGCCGGGGAGCTGTTTTTT. Its translation is CASSVSGGGPAGELFF. Full variable domain (remainder filled in from reference TRBV9 and TRBJ2-2): DSGVTQTPKHLITATGQRVTLRCSPRSGDLSVYWYQQSLDQGLQFLIQYYNGEERAKGNILERFSAQQFPDLHSELNLSSLELGDSALYFCASSVSGGGPAGELFFGEGSRLTVL.

The chain combines TRBV10-1 with TRBJ2-1, with D unresolved. There are 14 residues in the CDR3. Germline-derived CDR1 and CDR2 are WNHNN and SYGVQD (reference sequence). Trimming cost V 2 bases and J 8 bases, with 13 bases left between them. Here the CDR3 DNA reads TGCGCCAGCAGTGAGGGATTCAATTGGGATGAGCAGTTCTTC. Its protein product is CASSEGFNWDEQFF.

The chain recombines TRBV18 with TRBJ1-4; D is undetermined. Trimming removed 4 bases at V and 7 bases at J, with 19 bases between. Germline lookup yields CDR1 KGHSH and CDR2 LQKENI. There are 16 residues in the CDR3. The CDR3 DNA follows: TGTGCCAGCTCACTTTCAAACCCGCTCAGCGGTGAAAAACTGTTTTTT. The encoded protein is CASSLSNPLSGEKLFF.

This chain uses TRBV19 with TRBJ1-4; D is uncertain. The CDR3 is 14 residues long. V shed 9 bases and J shed 4 bases, with 15 bases lying between them. CDR1 and CDR2 (germline): LNHDA, SQIVND (reference sequence). The CDR3 region is CASGEPGNNEKLFF. Written as DNA, the CDR3 is TGTGCCAGCGGGGAGCCGGGGAATAATGAAAAACTGTTTTTT.

The V and J genes are TRBV2 and TRBJ2-4; D call uncertain. The germline gives CDR1 SNHLY, CDR2 FYNNEI. Trimming took 5 bases from V and 2 from J, leaving 4 bases between them. This CDR3 is built from 12 residues. As DNA, the CDR3 is TGTGCCAGCAGTATTTCCAAAAACATTCAGTACTTC. Protein sequence: CASSISKNIQYF.

J is TRBJ2-7 and V is TRBV5-8; 8 bases match TRBD1. The CDR3 covers 14 residues. From germline, CDR1 is SGHTS and CDR2 YDEGEE. Trimming cost V 0 bases and J 6 bases; bases outside gene matches: 5. The CDR3 loop is CASSLGTGHGEQYF. Here the CDR3 DNA reads TGTGCCAGCAGCTTGGGGACAGGGCATGGCGAGCAGTACTTC.

J is TRBJ2-3 and V is TRBV18; TRBD1 agrees at 9 bases. Looked up from germline, CDR1 is KGHSH and CDR2 is LQKENI. This CDR3 has 14 amino acids. J gave up 3 bases and V 6 bases, and 4 bases lay outside the gene matches. The CDR3: CASSQDRGTDTQYF. The CDR3 DNA reads as TGTGCCAGCTCCCAGGACAGGGGAACAGATACGCAGTATTTT.

The chain uses TRBV11-1 and TRBJ2-1; 10 bases line up with TRBD2. Germline lookup yields CDR1 SGHAT and CDR2 FQDESV (reference sequence). The CDR3 extends over 15 amino acids. V lost 5 bases to trimming and J lost 2 bases; unmatched junction nucleotides: 3. CDR3 nucleotide sequence: TGTGCCAGCAGCAACAGCGGGAGGGCCTACAATGAGCAGTTCTTC. Translated: CASSNSGRAYNEQFF.

The V call is TRBV10-3, the J call TRBJ2-3, with 10 bases that match TRBD2. This CDR3 has 17 amino acids. The V gene end was trimmed by 3 bases and the J gene end by 2 bases; junction bases not matched to a gene: 8. CDR1 is ENHRY, CDR2 SYGVKD, per germline. CDR3: CAISEDPGTSDTDTQYF. CDR3 nucleotide sequence: TGTGCCATCAGTGAAGACCCCGGGACTAGCGACACAGATACGCAGTATTTT.

V and J are TRBV5-8 and TRBJ2-5; maybe TRBD1 (6 bases). The CDR3 covers 15 residues. Germline CDR1 and CDR2: SGHTS and YDEGEE. The ends were cut back, 0 bases at V and 5 bases at J, with 14 bases in the middle. CDR3 protein: CASSLGQEEKETQYF. The CDR3 nucleotides are TGTGCCAGCAGCTTGGGACAGGAAGAAAAGGAGACCCAGTACTTC.

The chain joins TRBV4-1 to TRBJ2-1; TRBD2 agrees at 15 bases. This CDR3 has 18 amino acids. The trim removed 3 bases at V and 2 bases at J, leaving 5 bases unmatched. CDR1 is MGHRA and CDR2 is YSYEKL in the germline V gene. In DNA form, the CDR3 reads TGCGCCAGCAGCCAGGGACTAGCGGGAGGCACGGCCTACAATGAGCAGTTCTTC. This encodes CASSQGLAGGTAYNEQFF.

V gene TRBV19 combines with J gene TRBJ2-2, with TRBD2 matching 12 bases. Germline CDR1 reads LNHDA; CDR2 reads SQIVND (reference sequence). Trimming cost V 8 bases and J 4 bases; bases outside gene matches: 8. This CDR3 region has 16 residues. The DNA of the CDR3 is TGTGCCAGTGCGGAAGGACTAGCGGGGACCACCGGGGAGCTGTTTTTT. Its protein is CASAEGLAGTTGELFF.

V gene TRBV6-4 combines with J gene TRBJ2-7; the D is unclear. The CDR3 is 16 amino acids. Between the trimmed V and J ends, which lost 4 bases and 0 bases, there was a span of 16 bases. Germline lookup yields CDR1 MRHNA and CDR2 SNTAGT. The CDR3 DNA follows: TGTGCCAGCAGTGTCTGGGCCTTTCGTTTCTCCTACGAGCAGTACTTC. This sequence encodes CASSVWAFRFSYEQYF.

The chain combines TRBV6-4 with TRBJ1-2; unclear D gene. CDR1 is MRHNA and CDR2 is SNTAGT in the germline V gene. The length of the CDR3 is 15 residues. Between the trimmed V and J ends, which lost 0 bases and 6 bases, there was a span of 14 bases. CDR3 sequence: CASSDSSHLRHGYTF. The DNA for the CDR3 is TGTGCCAGCAGTGACTCGTCACACCTGAGGCATGGCTACACCTTC.

The chain combines TRBV5-6 with TRBJ1-5, with unresolved D. Germline V gene sequence: CDR1 SGHDT, CDR2 YYEEEE. The CDR3 consists of 13 residues. The V end was cut by 7 bases, the J end by 4 bases, with 12 bases between. The CDR3 bases are TGTGCCAGCCAACGGGGAGTTAATCAGCCCCAGCATTTT. It codes for CASQRGVNQPQHF.

This chain uses TRBV14 with TRBJ2-1; D call uncertain. Germline-derived CDR1 and CDR2 are SGHDN and FVKESK. This CDR3 has 15 amino acids. Deletions cut 1 base from V and 12 bases from J, with 19 bases between. CDR3 nucleotides: TGTGCCAGCAGCCAAGCCCGAGGACCCCGGGTCGGGCAGTTCTTC. Translating gives CASSQARGPRVGQFF. Supplemented by reference TRBV14 and TRBJ2-1, the full variable domain reads EAGVTQFPSHSVIEKGQTVTLRCDPISGHDNLYWYRRVMGKEIKFLLHFVKESKQDESGMPNNRFLAERTGGTYSTLKVQPAELEDSGVYFCASSQARGPRVGQFFGPGTRLTVL.

The rearrangement uses TRBV6-5 and TRBJ1-2; D unresolved. Germline CDR1 and CDR2: MNHEY and SVGAGI. The V end was cut by 6 bases, the J end by 4 bases, with 18 bases between. There are 15 residues in the CDR3. Here the CDR3 DNA reads TGTGCCAGCAGGCCCCCGGGAGCGTTATCCTATGGCTACACCTTC. Its translation is CASRPPGALSYGYTF.

This sequence joins TRBV7-9 and TRBJ2-1; 10 bases align to TRBD2. Germline CDR1 is SEHNR and CDR2 is FQNEAQ (reference sequence). The CDR3 totals 18 residues. Trimming at V came to 2 bases and at J to 2 bases, leaving 9 bases not matched to a gene. The CDR3 DNA reads as TGTGCCAGCAGCTTACCTGGAAGACTAGCGGGCACCTACAATGAGCAGTTCTTC. This gives the protein CASSLPGRLAGTYNEQFF. Supplemented by reference TRBV7-9 and TRBJ2-1, the full variable domain reads DTGVSQNPRHKITKRGQNVTFRCDPISEHNRLYWYRQTLGQGPEFLTYFQNEAQLEKSRLLSDRFSAERPKGSFSTLEIQRTEQGDSAMYLCASSLPGRLAGTYNEQFFGPGTRLTVL.

The chain has TRBV29-1 and TRBJ2-7; D is perhaps TRBD1 (5 bases). Trimming took off 0 bases at V and 3 bases at J, with 12 bases between the two ends. Germline assignment: CDR1 SQVTM and CDR2 ANQGSEA. There are 14 residues in the CDR3. CDR3 region: CSVEEGQGRYEQYF. In DNA form, the CDR3 reads TGCAGCGTTGAAGAAGGCCAGGGCCGCTACGAGCAGTACTTC.

The table lists this clone with a count of one. This chain connects TRBV6-5 to TRBJ1-5; possibly TRBD1 for D (6 bases). CDR1 and CDR2 (germline): MNHEY, SVGAGI. There are 14 residues in the CDR3. Between the trimmed V and J ends, which lost 6 bases and 3 bases, there was a span of 12 bases. As DNA, the CDR3 is TGTGCCAGCAGACCACAGGGCGACAATCAGCCCCAGCATTTT. Its translation is CASRPQGDNQPQHF.

The chain is built from TRBV11-3 and TRBJ2-1; TRBD2 agrees at 7 bases. The J segment lost 2 bases and the V segment lost 2 bases, leaving 3 bases of the junction unmatched. Per germline, CDR1 SGHNT and CDR2 YENEEA. CDR3 length equals 15 residues. Written as DNA, the CDR3 is TGTGCCAGCAGCTTACTAGCGGCCGCCTACAATGAGCAGTTCTTC. Translation: CASSLLAAAYNEQFF.

This chain connects TRBV27 to TRBJ1-1; D gene unclear. From germline, CDR1 is MNHEY and CDR2 SMNVEV (reference sequence). The CDR3 is 16 amino acids. V was shortened by 2 bases and J by 0 bases, with 13 bases between the two germline ends. CDR3 DNA: TGTGCCAGCAGTTTAACCCGGACTCAAATGAACACTGAAGCTTTCTTT. Translated: CASSLTRTQMNTEAFF.